One sample yielded the 17 T cell receptor beta chains listed below, sequenced in a study of neurological immune-mediated disorders. Noted time point: technical triplicate 1. One entry per CDR3 protein, called by TCRdb with MiXCR from the 5' RACE reads. The top ten clones hold around 4% of a sample with roughly 38,000 distinct CDR3 sequences, 11% of them seen once. The sequencing input was PBMCs. The receptors stem from a man in his 60s with HTLV-1-associated myelopathy (HAM/TSP).

This clonotype came up many times. The chain joins TRBV6-1 to TRBJ2-3; the D is unclear. Germline values: CDR1 MNHNS, CDR2 SASEGT. V was shortened by 8 bases and J by 2 bases, with 11 bases between the two germline ends. The CDR3 is 13 amino acids. CDR3 residues: CASSQEPTDTQYF. CDR3 in DNA: TGTGCCAGCTCCCAGGAGCCCACAGATACGCAGTATTTT.

The V and J genes are TRBV9 and TRBJ1-1; D remains unclear. This CDR3 has 13 residues. Germline V gene lookup returns CDR1 SGDLS and CDR2 YYNGEE. The V and J ends lost 0 bases and 2 bases respectively, with 5 bases between them. The CDR3 loop reads CASSVAPNTEAFF. The CDR3 nucleotides read TGTGCCAGCAGCGTAGCACCTAACACTGAAGCTTTCTTT.

At least ten counts were recorded for this clonotype. CDR3 sequence reads: CSAERGLNYGYTF. The CDR3 DNA reads TGCAGTGCTGAACGCGGACTAAACTATGGCTACACCTTC. This chain uses TRBV20-1 with TRBJ1-2, with D uncertain. This CDR3 spans 13 amino acids. V lost 5 bases to trimming and J lost 2 bases, with 12 bases between them. Germline CDR1 DFQATT, CDR2 SNEGSKA (reference sequence).

This clonotype has at least ten counts. The chain carries TRBV12-3 or TRBV12-4 and TRBJ1-1; unclear D gene. Between the trimmed V and J ends, which lost 7 bases and 4 bases, there was a span of 16 bases. The CDR3 contains 14 residues. This chain's CDR3 is CASTQRGVGTEAFF. The CDR3 coding sequence is TGTGCCAGCACCCAGCGCGGAGTCGGCACTGAAGCTTTCTTT.

This clonotype has a count of ten or more. This sequence joins TRBV20-1 and TRBJ1-2; no firm D call. Per germline, CDR1 DFQATT and CDR2 SNEGSKA (reference sequence). The ends were cut back, 4 bases at V and 5 bases at J, with 5 bases in the middle. CDR3 length: 10 residues. Written as DNA, the CDR3 is TGCAGTGCTAAACAGTATGGCTACACCTTC. Amino acid sequence: CSAKQYGYTF.

J is TRBJ2-6 and V is TRBV7-9, with 7 bases that match TRBD1. Looked up from germline, CDR1 is SEHNR and CDR2 is FQNEAQ (reference sequence). The CDR3 is 20 amino acids. With V trimmed by 5 bases and J by 0 bases, 16 bases remained unmatched. The CDR3 protein is CASSPGWDRMTASGANVLTF. The CDR3 DNA reads as TGTGCCAGCAGCCCGGGGTGGGACAGAATGACGGCCTCTGGGGCCAACGTCCTGACTTTC.

This clonotype was seen a single time. No DNA is shown, since the ends of the CDR3 on it are uncertain; the CDR3 is the one TCRdb lists. The rearrangement joins TRBV7-9 to TRBJ1-6; TRBD1 was called by the table and not checked on the DNA. The CDR3 numbers 16 amino acids, ends counted. Looked up from germline, CDR1 is SEHNR and CDR2 is FQNEAQ (reference sequence). The CDR3 reads CASSFGQGARNSLLHF.

This clonotype was recorded many times. Compared with germline, one end of the junction differs, possibly owing to a read error. The chain joins TRBV7-7 to TRBJ2-1; TRBD2 matches at 14 bases. CDR3 length: 16 amino acids. CDR1 and CDR2 from the germline V gene are SSHAT and FNYEAQ (reference sequence). The DNA for the CDR3 is TGTGCTAGCAGCTTAGGGACTAGCGGGAGCTACAATGAGCAGTTCTTC. It is translated as CASSLGTSGSYNEQFF.

This clonotype was counted many times. This chain connects TRBV20-1 to TRBJ2-7, with a weak D call TRBD2 (6 bases). The V end lost 3 bases, the J end lost 0 bases, and 24 bases lay between the germline ends. CDR3 length: 18 residues. CDR1 is DFQATT and CDR2 is SNEGSKA in the germline V gene (reference sequence). The CDR3 region is CSASGLAEVFQSSYEQYF. The DNA of the CDR3 is TGCAGTGCTAGTGGGTTAGCGGAGGTCTTTCAGAGCTCCTACGAGCAGTACTTC.

Notes on this clonotype: This may stem from a read error, because a much larger clone lies one nucleotide away. V gene TRBV12-3 or TRBV12-4 combines with J gene TRBJ2-3, with a weak D call TRBD2 (7 bases). This CDR3 region has 18 residues. CDR3 DNA sequence: TGTGCCAGCAGTTTAGCCCGGGGGAGGGGGACTTTGACAGATACGAAGTATTTT. Translated: CASSLARGRGTLTDTKYF.

This clonotype was detected many times. The rearrangement joins TRBV7-3 to TRBJ2-7; the D gene is possibly TRBD1 (6 bases). The CDR3 sequence is 15 residues long. Germline assignment: CDR1 SGHTA and CDR2 FQGTGA. The V gene lost 2 bases and the J gene lost 1 base, with 12 bases spanning the gap. CDR3: CASSLGTGSSYEQYF. DNA for the CDR3: TGTGCCAGCAGCTTAGGTACAGGGTCATCCTACGAGCAGTACTTC.

This clonotype has at least ten counts. This chain joins TRBV24-1 and TRBJ2-5, with D maybe TRBD1 (6 bases). Germline V gene data show CDR1 as KGHDR and CDR2 as SFDVKD. Trimming pared 3 bases from V and 8 bases from J, leaving 15 bases between. This CDR3 spans 14 amino acids. CDR3 region: CATSDQGWSGTQYF. DNA for the CDR3: TGTGCCACCAGTGATCAGGGGTGGTCAGGTACCCAGTACTTC.

This clonotype was counted many times. The chain recombines TRBV6-1 with TRBJ1-1; tentatively, D is TRBD1 (5 bases). Trimming stripped 0 bases from V and 4 bases from J, with 6 bases between. CDR1 and CDR2 from the germline V gene are MNHNS and SASEGT. This CDR3 comprises 13 residues. The CDR3 DNA reads TGTGCCAGCAGTGAAGCAGGGACCACTGAAGCTTTCTTT. It translates to CASSEAGTTEAFF.

This clonotype was counted many times. The rearrangement links TRBV5-1 to TRBJ1-5; D remains ambiguous. Germline V CDR1 and CDR2: SGHRS, YFSETQ. Trimming took 4 bases from V and 0 from J, leaving 8 bases between them. The CDR3 contains 14 residues. The DNA for the CDR3 is TGCGCCAGCAGCCTAGACAATAGCAATCAGCCCCAGCATTTT. Its protein product is CASSLDNSNQPQHF.

This clonotype was detected ten times or more. The CDR3 region is CATSREGTGSRKKLFF. The DNA of the CDR3 is TGTGCCACCAGCAGAGAAGGGACAGGGAGTAGAAAAAAACTGTTTTTT. The genes are TRBV15 and TRBJ1-4; 9 nucleotides line up with TRBD1. Trimming took 0 bases from V and 9 from J; bases not matched to a gene: 8. CDR3 length equals 16 residues. Germline CDR1 LNHNV, CDR2 YYDKDF (reference sequence).

The chain employs TRBV20-1 and TRBJ1-5, with D unclear. With 0 bases removed from V and 7 bases from J, the gap between germline ends came to 13 bases. This CDR3 is 14 amino acids long. The germline V gene has CDR1 DFQATT and CDR2 SNEGSKA (reference sequence). The CDR3 here is CSARDESGNQPQHF. As DNA, the CDR3 is TGCAGTGCTAGAGACGAGTCGGGGAACCAGCCCCAGCATTTT.

This clonotype was recorded at least ten times. V usage is TRBV30 and J usage is TRBJ2-1; D not resolved. There are 14 residues in the CDR3. The germline CDR1 and CDR2 sequences are GTSNPN and SVGIG (reference sequence). V shed 2 bases and J shed 7 bases, with 15 bases lying between them. The CDR3 nucleotides are TGTGCCTGGAGTCCGGTAGGCCCGTGGAATGAGCAGTTCTTC. Protein: CAWSPVGPWNEQFF.